The following is a TCR beta chain sequence with its context. Its antigen is not yet known. Qualities for individual bases were not recorded, and no much larger clone is one base off. Focal radiation therapy combined with CTLA-4 blockade (ipilimumab) was tested in patients with chemo-refractory metastatic non-small-cell lung cancer. Including the terminal cysteine and phenylalanine, the CDR3 comprises 18 residues. Here the CDR3 DNA is all that survives: 54 bases in frame from base 1. CDR1 is given as MGHRA and CDR2 as YSYEKL, both from the germline V gene. The V end gives up 2 bases and the J end 7 bases, leaving 9 bases in the junction not matched to a gene. The data stem from a study of radiotherapy plus CTLA-4 blockade in lung cancer (dated by TCRdb to between 2018 and 2020). About the study as a whole: Objective responses were observed in approximately 17% of enrolled patients, and disease control was achieved in about 32%. The study at large found these results: After treatment with radiotherapy and ipilimumab, TCR clones that came from tumors expanded in the peripheral blood. The strongest predictors of response, as reported, were early dynamic changes in blood T cell clones along with a rise in serum interferon-beta after radiation.

Libraries were constructed by the immunoSEQ multiplex PCR assay. As stored in TCRdb, this immuneACCESS dataset retains in-frame rearrangements with V and J assigned. A fraction of the clones does not appear; measured against another copy, unresolved V genes explain less than half of the discrepancy, and the remainder lacks a known reason. Across this sample there are about 73,000 clones, with around 90% seen only once. The ten largest clones take up 40% of the sample. The sample here was peripheral blood, taken from a patient treated with radiotherapy plus ipilimumab. This clonotype originated in a human donor with non-small cell lung cancer that progressed on radiotherapy plus ipilimumab. The chain couples TRBV4-1 to TRBJ2-2, with 14 middle bases fitting TRBD2. Here the CDR3 is given as CASSQYTGLAGAVGELFF. The sequenced DNA is TGCGCCAGCAGCCAATATACGGGACTAGCGGGAGCGGTCGGGGAGCTGTTTTTT.